The rows below give T cell receptor beta chains drawn from one sample of a study of cytomegalovirus exposure and HLA in healthy donors. Profiled with immunoSEQ multiplex PCR; TCRdb holds only in-frame clones, not every one. The sample lists roughly 120,000 clones, about 85% occurring once. Sequencing used PBMCs. These receptors were taken from a woman in her twenties or thirties in good health and CMV-seronegative. The CDR3 runs from the conserved cysteine through the conserved F or W. The D gene is left open where the match is weak. Only part of the rows carry a size: once, few, many, or a class if the clone is expanded.

>NA|TRBJ1-2|NA|TRBV9
TGTGCCAGCAGCCCCCGTGATGGACAGAGCGTCTATGGCTACACCTTC
CASSPRDGQSVYGYTF
>NA|TRBJ1-1|NA|TRBV7-8
TGTGCCAGCAGCCCCGGGGGGCGATCGGGGACTGAAGCTTTCTTT
CASSPGGRSGTEAFF
>NA|TRBJ1-2|TRBD1|TRBV9
TGTGCCAGCGAGGGACAGCACTATGGCTACACCTTC
CASEGQHYGYTF
>NA|TRBJ2-5|TRBD2|TRBV7-2
TGTGCCAGCAGCTTAGGGGTAGCGGGGGGCCAGGAGACCCAGTACTTC
CASSLGVAGGQETQYF
>NA|TRBJ1-6|NA|TRBV7-9
TGTGCCAGCAGCTCAGACAGGCCTAATTCACCCCTCCACTTT
CASSSDRPNSPLHF
>few|TRBJ1-2|TRBD1|TRBV27
TGTGCCAGCTCCGGGACAGGGGGCTGGGGCTACACCTTC
CASSGTGGWGYTF
>NA|TRBJ1-1|TRBD1|TRBV6-5
TGTGCCAGCAGTTACTCGATTGGGGACAGGCCTGAAGCTTTCTTT
CASSYSIGDRPEAFF
>few|TRBJ1-6|NA|TRBV19
TGTGCCAGTAGTGGTGTTAGTATCGATAATTCACCCCTCCACTTT
CASSGVSIDNSPLHF
>NA|TRBJ1-4|TRBD1|TRBV7-8
TGTGCCAGCAGCTTAGGACAGGGGGAAAAACTGTTTTTT
CASSLGQGEKLFF
>NA|TRBJ1-1|TRBD1|TRBV6-5
TGTGCCGTCGAGAGGGGGCGAACAAGTGAAGCTTTCTTT
CAVERGRTSEAFF
>once|TRBJ1-5|TRBD1|TRBV5-6
TGTGCCAGCAGCCTGGGACAGGGGAACCCCTCCAATCAGCCCCAGCATTTT
CASSLGQGNPSNQPQHF
>NA|TRBJ2-7|TRBD2|TRBV13
TGTGCCAGCAGCTTAGTGGGACTAGCGGGGGCCATACCTACACAGCAGTACTTC
CASSLVGLAGAIPTQQYF
>NA|TRBJ2-3|TRBD2|TRBV9
TGTGCCAGCAGCGCCGAAGCGGGGGGAATGGATACGCAGTATTTT
CASSAEAGGMDTQYF
>NA|TRBJ1-4|NA|TRBV4-2
TGTGCCAGCAGCCTCTCAGGTGCAACTAATGAAAAACTGTTTTTT
CASSLSGATNEKLFF
>few|TRBJ2-7|NA|TRBV11-2
TGTGCCAGCAGCTCGCGGGAACCCCAGGCCGAGCAGTACTTC
CASSSREPQAEQYF
>once|TRBJ2-7|TRBD1|TRBV29-1
TGCAGCGTTGAAGCGGGACAGCCCTACGAGCAGTACTTC
CSVEAGQPYEQYF
>NA|TRBJ2-7|TRBD2|TRBV7-9
TGTGCCAGCAGCCACCTAGCGGGGCGAACGGGAGAGCAGTACTTC
CASSHLAGRTGEQYF
>NA|TRBJ2-7|TRBD2|TRBV30
TGTGCCTGGAGTTATCGCGGGGGGGCGGGCGAGCAGTACTTC
CAWSYRGGAGEQYF
>NA|TRBJ1-4|TRBD1|TRBV7-8
TGTGCCAGCAGTCCCGGGCGGACAGGGGTCCGGGAACTGTTTTTT
CASSPGRTGVRELFF
>NA|TRBJ2-5|NA|TRBV5-6
TGTGCCAGCAGCTTGCCCCTGGACTCAGGCGGGGAGACCCAGTACTTC
CASSLPLDSGGETQYF
>once|TRBJ2-1|TRBD1|TRBV5-6
TGTGCCAGCAGCTCACTGAGTCCCGGGACAGGGTACGAGCAGTTCTTC
CASSSLSPGTGYEQFF
>NA|TRBJ1-2|NA|TRBV25-1
TGTGCCAGCAGTGTCCTAGGGGGGGATGGCTACACCTTC
CASSVLGGDGYTF
>NA|TRBJ1-5|TRBD1|TRBV2
TGTGCCAGCAGTGAAGGAACAGGGGTTCAGCCCCAGCATTTT
CASSEGTGVQPQHF
>NA|TRBJ2-2|TRBD2|TRBV6-1
TGTGCCAGCAGTGAACTAGCGGGGAACACCGGGGAGCTGTTTTTT
CASSELAGNTGELFF
>NA|TRBJ2-1|TRBD2|TRBV30
TGTGCCTGCGTACGGACTAGCGGGGGGGCATACAATGAGCAGTTCTTC
CACVRTSGGAYNEQFF
>NA|TRBJ2-3|NA|TRBV6-1
TGTGCCAGCATCCGAGGGGATACGCAGTATTTT
CASIRGDTQYF
>NA|TRBJ1-2|NA|TRBV6-6
TGTGCCAGCAGTCGACTAGGGGCCGGAGACTGGGGCTACACCTTC
CASSRLGAGDWGYTF
>NA|TRBJ1-4|TRBD1|TRBV19
TGTGCCAGTAGCCAGTGGGGACAGGGGGTTGAAAAACTGTTTTTT
CASSQWGQGVEKLFF
>NA|TRBJ2-7|TRBD1|TRBV18
TGTGCCAGCTCACCACCGGGGACAGGGTTATCCTACGAGCAGTACTTC
CASSPPGTGLSYEQYF
>few|TRBJ1-2|NA|TRBV7-9
TGTGCCAGCAGCTTAGGAGTCTATGGCTACACCTTC
CASSLGVYGYTF
>NA|TRBJ2-7|TRBD1|TRBV18
TGTGCCAGCTCGCGCGACAGGGACGACGAGCAGTACTTC
CASSRDRDDEQYF